A single sample gave rise to the 12 T cell receptor beta chains below, sequenced in a study of CXCR3-negative and CXCR3-positive naive CD8 T cells. General study findings and limits: TRB CDR3 hydrophobicity was greater in CXCR3-positive naive cells than in CXCR3-negative naive cells.

Their antigens remain unidentified. Each TRB cDNA library was prepared by 5' RACE (with UMI labels). TCRdb derives one entry per CDR3 protein from the 5' RACE reads, leaving out DNA. The table lists some 120,000 distinct CDR3 sequences. Input material: naive CXCR3+ CD8+ T cells from blood. Subset denoted: CD45RO-CCR7+CD27+CD95- naive CD8+ T cells expressing CXCR3 (TNR3+). Receptors were obtained from a human donor in good health. Some clones in this sample may be carry-over from other donors' samples.

The chain recombines TRBV19 with TRBJ2-1. Germline lookup yields CDR1 LNHDA and CDR2 SQIVND (reference sequence). The length of the CDR3 is 15 residues. The CDR3 loop is CTSSLTTFKVGEQFF. The full variable domain, rest sourced from reference TRBV19 and TRBJ2-1, is DGGITQSPKYLFRKEGQNVTLSCEQNLNHDAMYWYRQDPGQGLRLIYYSQIVNDFQKGDIAEGYSVSREKKESFPLTVTSAQKNPTAFYLCTSSLTTFKVGEQFFGPGTRLTVL.

The chain combines TRBV6-5 with TRBJ2-7; the D call of TRBD1 rests on TCRdb alone, since no DNA is present to check it. The germline gives CDR1 MNHEY, CDR2 SVGAGI. The CDR3 covers 15 residues. CDR3 loop: CASAVGRGYLDEQYF.

The chain links TRBV5-1 to TRBJ1-2; TCRdb's assignment of TRBD1 cannot be checked, as there is no DNA. CDR1 is SGHRS and CDR2 is YFSETQ in the germline V gene. The CDR3 extends over 16 amino acids. CDR3 residues: CASSLTGGAIAYGYTF.

V usage is TRBV20-1 and J usage is TRBJ2-7; TCRdb's D call, TRBD2, is unchecked because there is no DNA. The length of the CDR3 is 14 residues. Germline V gene sequence: CDR1 DFQATT, CDR2 SNEGSKA (reference sequence). CDR3 region: CSARDRASSYEQYF.

V usage is TRBV20-1 and J usage is TRBJ2-1; there is no DNA to check the TCRdb D call of TRBD2. Germline CDR1 and CDR2: DFQATT and SNEGSKA (reference sequence). The length of the CDR3 is 17 residues. The CDR3 here is CSARDDIAGVGYNEQFF.

The chain couples TRBV4-2 to TRBJ2-1. This CDR3 comprises 16 residues. CDR1 is LGHNA and CDR2 is YNFKEQ in the germline V gene. CDR3 region: CASSPIDRGSYNEQFF.

The rearrangement uses TRBV10-3 and TRBJ2-3; TCRdb reports TRBD1, a call that lacks DNA to check it against. The CDR3 covers 17 residues. Germline V lookup: CDR1 ENHRY, CDR2 SYGVKD. This CDR3 is CAISESLAPGGTDTQYF.

The CDR3 protein is CSVEEALRGEYEQYF. This rearrangement joins TRBV29-1 to TRBJ2-7; the D call from TCRdb, TRBD1, cannot be confirmed without DNA. This CDR3 spans 15 amino acids. The germline V gene has CDR1 SQVTM and CDR2 ANQGSEA.

The gene calls are TRBV5-4 and TRBJ2-3. This CDR3 is built from 15 residues. In germline, CDR1 is SGHNT, CDR2 YYREEE (reference sequence). CDR3 in amino acids: CASSLAEGRTDTQYF.

The chain carries TRBV28 and TRBJ2-5; TCRdb selects TRBD2, and the lack of DNA leaves this call unchecked. Germline CDR1 and CDR2: MDHEN and SYDVKM. This CDR3 is 15 amino acids long. Here the CDR3 reads CASRSPSGMEETQYF.

The chain joins TRBV7-9 to TRBJ2-7. Looked up from germline, CDR1 is SEHNR and CDR2 is FQNEAQ (reference sequence). This CDR3 spans 12 amino acids. CDR3 residues: CASSLAVDEQYF. Together with reference TRBV7-9 and TRBJ2-7, the CDR3 gives the full variable domain: DTGVSQNPRHKITKRGQNVTFRCDPISEHNRLYWYRQTLGQGPEFLTYFQNEAQLEKSRLLSDRFSAERPKGSFSTLEIQRTEQGDSAMYLCASSLAVDEQYFGPGTRLTVT.

The chain links TRBV15 to TRBJ2-1; TCRdb names TRBD2, which stays unverified in the absence of DNA. Germline V gene sequence: CDR1 LNHNV, CDR2 YYDKDF (reference sequence). CDR3 length equals 14 residues. The CDR3 region is CATSTSGGAGEQFF.